This T cell receptor beta chain was captured by sequencing in a study of T-cell memory formation after mild COVID-19. In the study overall: TCR clusters were mostly donor specific. General observations from the study: CD4/CD8 balance held among clones contracting day 15 to 85, and later expanders leaned CD4+.

In regard to this clonotype: The antigen remains undetermined.

V lost 0 bases and J lost 0, with 10 bases in between. The CDR3 loop spans 15 amino acids. The V gene's germline CDR1 is SGHRS and CDR2 YFSETQ. TCR alpha and TCR beta cDNA libraries carrying sample barcodes and UMIs were produced by 5'RACE using constant-segment primers. MiXCR, applied by TCRdb to the 5' RACE reads, yields one record per CDR3 protein. The profile covers 140,000 to 150,000 distinct CDR3 sequences, with roughly 19% appearing a single time and under 2.5% taken by the ten largest. Sample: PBMCs or a T cell subset sorted from them (not recorded which). The rearrangement uses TRBV5-1 and TRBJ2-7; D gene unclear. The sequence was obtained from an adult woman who had mild COVID-19 (a few samples of this study predate the infection). Cell type and time point are not known. The CDR3 region is CASSLVSLSSYEQYF. The CDR3 DNA sequence: TGCGCCAGCAGCTTGGTCAGCCTGAGCTCCTACGAGCAGTACTTC.